This T cell receptor beta chain was documented in a study of graft-versus-host responses after intestinal transplantation. Study background: All recipients were transplanted with multivisceral, liver-intestinal, or isolated intestinal grafts. All recipients got anti-thymocyte globulin induction, then tacrolimus and steroids for 3 to 4 years.

This CDR3 contains 14 residues. V shed 6 bases and J 4 bases; nucleotides not matched to a gene: 6. CDR1 and CDR2 from the germline V gene are WSHSY and SAAADI. Clones were sequenced by immunoSEQ multiplex PCR, and TCRdb holds only the in-frame ones, with some missing. This table has 80,000 to 100,000 clones, roughly 91% appearing once. In regard to this clone: The antigen is not known.

The genes are TRBV10-2 and TRBJ2-3, with 8 bases that match TRBD2. The receptor comes from a human donor who was the organ donor for an intestinal transplant. This material consisted of unstimulated CD4+ T cells sorted from spleen or lymph node cells, taken before transplant. For the CDR3, the DNA is TGCGCCAGCAGATTTGCGGGGGGCGCAGATACGCAGTATTTT. Its translation is CASRFAGGADTQYF.